Presented here are 5 T cell receptor beta chains from one specimen sequenced in a study of blood T cell repertoires in COVID-19. Profiled with immunoSEQ multiplex PCR; TCRdb holds only in-frame clones, not every one. Of more than 150,000 clones in the sample, more than 85% were seen once. Sequenced material: peripheral blood. These receptors were obtained from a man in his 60s with COVID-19, enrolled during active disease.

As concerns this clone: This sample includes further DNA sequences coding for the same CDR3. The chain links TRBV3-1 (or the pseudogene TRBV3-2) to TRBJ2-7; 8 bases line up with TRBD1. The CDR3 length is 14 residues. Germline CDR1 and CDR2: LGHDT and YNNKEL (reference sequence). The V gene end was trimmed by 1 base and the J gene end by 7 bases; junction bases not matched to a gene: 6. The CDR3 loop reads CASSQAGGRGEQYF. The CDR3 DNA reads as TGTGCCAGCAGCCAAGCAGGGGGCCGGGGTGAGCAGTACTTC.

The rearrangement joins TRBV5-1 to TRBJ2-7; perhaps TRBD1 as D (7 bases). Trimming removed 4 bases from V and 5 bases from J, with 16 bases in between. Germline V gene data show CDR1 as SGHRS and CDR2 as YFSETQ. The CDR3 runs to 14 residues. Here the CDR3 DNA reads TGCGCCAGCAGCCCACTACAGGGGACTCACGAGCAGTACTTC. Amino acid sequence: CASSPLQGTHEQYF.

This clone was recorded a few times. This chain links TRBV11-2 with TRBJ1-3; D ambiguous. The V and J ends lost 5 bases and 0 bases respectively, with 8 bases between them. CDR3 length: 14 amino acids. Germline loops: CDR1 SGHAT, CDR2 FQNNGV. CDR3 coding DNA: TGTGCCAGCAGCGTCCATTTCTCTGGAAACACCATATATTTT. This gives the protein CASSVHFSGNTIYF.

V usage is TRBV11-2 and J usage is TRBJ2-1; TRBD2 agrees at 13 bases. The germline V gene encodes CDR1 SGHAT and CDR2 FQNNGV. There are 16 residues in the CDR3. After removal of 6 bases from V and 3 bases from J, the junction contained 5 bases not matched to a gene. The CDR3: CASRGLAGISYNEQFF. CDR3 bases: TGTGCCAGCAGGGGACTAGCGGGAATTAGCTACAATGAGCAGTTCTTC.

This chain connects TRBV5-1 to TRBJ2-7; no definite D call. Trimming shortened V by 0 bases and J by 7 bases, and 11 bases separated the two germline ends. CDR3 length: 13 residues. Looked up from germline, CDR1 is SGHRS and CDR2 is YFSETQ. In nucleotides, the CDR3 is TGCGCCAGCAGCTTGGGCGCGGCGCCGGAGCAGTACTTC. Its protein is CASSLGAAPEQYF.